This T cell receptor (beta chain) was observed in a study of blood T cells in healthy people across ages. Study-level results: Total diversity from one million sequenced T cells was likely underestimated.

Primed by a sample-barcoded 5' primer and a J-beta primer mix, a second PCR proceeded for about 6 to 11 cycles. Every single cDNA molecule received a tag from a template-switch adaptor with 12 random nucleotides. TCRdb reanalysed the 5' RACE reads using MiXCR and keeps one entry per CDR3 protein. In the table there are about 1.4 million distinct CDR3 sequences, approximately 60% of which are singletons. In its sample, this clonotype was seen a few times. Its antigen remains unidentified. V lost 4 bases to trimming and J lost 6 bases; unmatched junction nucleotides: 7. This CDR3 has 14 amino acids. J is TRBJ2-7 and V is TRBV12-3 or TRBV12-4; 9 bases match TRBD1. The sequence came from a man aged 18-30 years in good health. Sequenced input: blood. The CDR3 region is CASSWGQGDVEQYF. CDR3 nucleotides: TGTGCCAGCAGTTGGGGACAGGGTGATGTCGAGCAGTACTTC.